This entry lists 3 T cell receptor beta chains sequenced from one sample in a study of early T cells in non-severe SARS-CoV-2 infection. TCRdb called the 5' RACE reads again in MiXCR, with one record for every CDR3 protein. The table has tens of thousands of distinct CDR3 sequences, roughly 10% seen once. The material sequenced was whole blood. These receptor sequences come from an adult who was a healthcare worker with PCR-confirmed SARS-CoV-2 infection or an uninfected control (not recorded which).

This clonotype came up a few times. The genes are TRBV7-6 and TRBJ2-7; D is unresolved. V lost 5 bases and J 1 base, leaving 9 bases between the germline ends. Looked up from germline, CDR1 is SGHVS and CDR2 is FNYEAQ. The CDR3 extends over 13 amino acids. The DNA of the CDR3 is TGTGCCAGCAGCCCCGCAGAGTCCTACGAGCAGTACTTC. Translation: CASSPAESYEQYF.

The chain has TRBV20-1 and TRBJ2-3; 8 bases line up with TRBD2. Germline CDR1 is DFQATT and CDR2 is SNEGSKA (reference sequence). With 2 bases clipped from V and 4 bases from J, the junction kept 2 bases outside the gene matches. CDR3 length equals 13 residues. CDR3 protein: CSARNGRADTQYF. DNA of the CDR3: TGCAGTGCTAGAAACGGGAGGGCAGATACGCAGTATTTT.

V gene TRBV29-1 combines with J gene TRBJ1-4; D gene uncertain. Germline V gene sequence: CDR1 SQVTM, CDR2 ANQGSEA. The CDR3 contains 14 residues. Trimming removed 3 bases from V and 7 bases from J, with 15 bases in between. Here the CDR3 DNA reads TGCAGCGTTGACTACGGGAACGATGGTGAAAAACTGTTTTTT. The encoded protein is CSVDYGNDGEKLFF.